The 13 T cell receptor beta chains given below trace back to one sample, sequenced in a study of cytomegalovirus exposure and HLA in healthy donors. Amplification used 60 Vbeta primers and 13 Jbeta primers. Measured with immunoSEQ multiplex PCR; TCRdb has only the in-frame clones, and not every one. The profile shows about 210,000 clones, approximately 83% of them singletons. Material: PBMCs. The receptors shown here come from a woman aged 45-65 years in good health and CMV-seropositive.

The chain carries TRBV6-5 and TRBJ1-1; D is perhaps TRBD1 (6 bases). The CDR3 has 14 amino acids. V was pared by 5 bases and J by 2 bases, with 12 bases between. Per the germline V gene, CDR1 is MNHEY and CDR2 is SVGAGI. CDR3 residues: CASSQQGYNTEAFF. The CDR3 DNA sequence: TGTGCCAGCAGTCAGCAGGGGTATAACACTGAAGCTTTCTTT.

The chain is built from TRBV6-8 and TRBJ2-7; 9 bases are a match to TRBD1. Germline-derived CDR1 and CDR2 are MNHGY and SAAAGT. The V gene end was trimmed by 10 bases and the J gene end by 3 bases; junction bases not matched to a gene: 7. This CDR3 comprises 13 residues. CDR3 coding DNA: TGTGCCACCCCCCCGGACAGGGGCTACGAGCAGTACTTC. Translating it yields CATPPDRGYEQYF.

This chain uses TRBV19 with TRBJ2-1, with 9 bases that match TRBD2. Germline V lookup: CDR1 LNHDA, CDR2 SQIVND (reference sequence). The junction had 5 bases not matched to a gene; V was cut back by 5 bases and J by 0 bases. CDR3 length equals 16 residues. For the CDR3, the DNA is TGTGCCAGTAGTCCCCGGACTAGCGTCTCCTACAATGAGCAGTTCTTC. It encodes CASSPRTSVSYNEQFF.

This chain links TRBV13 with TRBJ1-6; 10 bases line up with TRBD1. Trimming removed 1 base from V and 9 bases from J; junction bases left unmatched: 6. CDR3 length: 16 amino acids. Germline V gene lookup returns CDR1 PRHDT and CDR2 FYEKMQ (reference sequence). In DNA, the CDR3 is TGTGCCAGCAGCTTAGCGAGACAGGGGGCTCGTTCACCCCTCCACTTT. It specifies CASSLARQGARSPLHF.

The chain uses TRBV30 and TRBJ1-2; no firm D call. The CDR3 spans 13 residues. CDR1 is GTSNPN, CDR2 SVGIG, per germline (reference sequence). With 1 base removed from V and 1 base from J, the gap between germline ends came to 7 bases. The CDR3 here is CAWSGTDNYGYTF. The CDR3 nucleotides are TGTGCCTGGAGTGGTACAGATAACTATGGCTACACCTTC.

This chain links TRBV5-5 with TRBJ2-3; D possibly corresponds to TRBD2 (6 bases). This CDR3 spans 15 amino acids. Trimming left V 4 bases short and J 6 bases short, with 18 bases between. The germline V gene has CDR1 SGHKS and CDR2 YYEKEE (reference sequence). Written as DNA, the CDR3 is TGTGCCAGCAGCACCTGGAGGCAGGCGGGGGATACGCAGTATTTT. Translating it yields CASSTWRQAGDTQYF.

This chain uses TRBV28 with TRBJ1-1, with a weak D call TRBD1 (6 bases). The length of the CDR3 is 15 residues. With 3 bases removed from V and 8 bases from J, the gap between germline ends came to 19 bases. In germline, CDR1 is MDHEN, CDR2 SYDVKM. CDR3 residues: CASSFFPGARTEAFF. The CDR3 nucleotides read TGTGCCAGCAGTTTCTTCCCAGGGGCGCGAACCGAAGCTTTCTTT.

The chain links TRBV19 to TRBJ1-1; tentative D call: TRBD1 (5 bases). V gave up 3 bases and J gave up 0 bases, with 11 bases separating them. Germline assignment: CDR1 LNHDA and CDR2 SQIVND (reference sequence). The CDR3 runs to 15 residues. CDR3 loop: CASSMTVPMNTEAFF. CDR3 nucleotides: TGTGCCAGTAGTATGACAGTACCCATGAACACTGAAGCTTTCTTT.

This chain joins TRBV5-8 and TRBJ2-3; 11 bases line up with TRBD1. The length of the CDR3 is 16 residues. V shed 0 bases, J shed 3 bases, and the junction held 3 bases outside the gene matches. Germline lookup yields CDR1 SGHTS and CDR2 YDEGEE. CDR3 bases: TGTGCCAGCAGCTTGGCCGGGACAGGGGGAACAGATACGCAGTATTTT. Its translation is CASSLAGTGGTDTQYF. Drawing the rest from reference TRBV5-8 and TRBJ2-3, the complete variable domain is EAGVTQSPTHLIKTRGQQATLRCSPISGHTSVYWYQQALGLGLQFLLWYDEGEERNRGNFPPRFSGRQFPNYSSELNVNALELEDSALYLCASSLAGTGGTDTQYFGPGTRLTVL.

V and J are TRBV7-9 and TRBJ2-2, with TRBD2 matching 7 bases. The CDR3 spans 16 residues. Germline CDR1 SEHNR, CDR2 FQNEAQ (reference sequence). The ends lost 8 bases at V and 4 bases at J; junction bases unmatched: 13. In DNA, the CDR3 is TGTGCCAGCCCGAAGCGGGCCGGGGGGACCACCGGGGAGCTGTTTTTT. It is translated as CASPKRAGGTTGELFF.

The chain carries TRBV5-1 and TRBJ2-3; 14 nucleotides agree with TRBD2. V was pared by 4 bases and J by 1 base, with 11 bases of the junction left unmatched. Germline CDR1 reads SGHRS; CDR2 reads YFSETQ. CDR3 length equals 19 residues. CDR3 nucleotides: TGCGCCAGCAGCATGTCCGGGACTAGCGGGGGTCGGGGCACAGATACGCAGTATTTT. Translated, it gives CASSMSGTSGGRGTDTQYF.

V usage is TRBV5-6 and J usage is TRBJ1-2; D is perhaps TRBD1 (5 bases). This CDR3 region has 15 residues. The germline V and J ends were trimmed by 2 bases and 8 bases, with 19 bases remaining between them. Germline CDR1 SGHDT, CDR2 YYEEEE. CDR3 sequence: CASSFISGGGGGYTF. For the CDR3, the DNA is TGTGCCAGCAGCTTTATTTCGGGGGGTGGTGGAGGCTACACCTTC.

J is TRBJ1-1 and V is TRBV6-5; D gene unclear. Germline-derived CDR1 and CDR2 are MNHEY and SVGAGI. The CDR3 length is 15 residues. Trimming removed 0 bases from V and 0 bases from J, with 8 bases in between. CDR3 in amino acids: CASSYSAELNTEAFF. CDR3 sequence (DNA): TGTGCCAGCAGTTACTCTGCGGAATTGAACACTGAAGCTTTCTTT.